These 5 T cell receptor beta chains were sequenced from one sample in a study of cytomegalovirus exposure and HLA in healthy donors. 60 Vbeta and 13 Jbeta primers were used in PCR. Sequencing used immunoSEQ multiplex PCR; TCRdb keeps in-frame clones, though not all of them. The sample lists approximately 170,000 clones, about 76% occurring once. The sequenced material came from PBMCs. The receptors originated from a woman between 35 and 50 years old in good health and CMV-seropositive.

This clone showed up just once. V is TRBV28 and J is TRBJ1-2; 9 bases match TRBD1. Looked up from germline, CDR1 is MDHEN and CDR2 is SYDVKM. J lost 0 bases, V lost 7 bases, and 15 bases had no gene match. The CDR3 is 18 amino acids. CDR3 sequence: CASNPGQGFVKTNYGYTF. CDR3 nucleotides: TGTGCCAGCAACCCGGGACAGGGTTTCGTCAAGACTAACTATGGCTACACCTTC.

The rearrangement links TRBV7-9 to TRBJ1-4, with D unclear. CDR1 is SEHNR, CDR2 FQNEAQ, per germline (reference sequence). This CDR3 comprises 16 residues. Trimming cost V 1 base and J 7 bases, with 16 bases left between them. CDR3 residues: CASSLDLGVGFEKLFF. CDR3 bases: TGTGCCAGCAGCTTAGACTTGGGCGTCGGATTTGAAAAACTGTTTTTT.

This chain links TRBV4-3 with TRBJ1-1; maybe TRBD1 (6 bases). The length of the CDR3 is 15 residues. CDR1 is LGHNA and CDR2 is YSLEER in the germline V gene. V lost 5 bases and J 4 bases, leaving 17 bases between the germline ends. The CDR3 DNA reads TGCGCCAGCAGCTACGTTTTAACAGGGAGCACTGAAGCTTTCTTT. It encodes CASSYVLTGSTEAFF.

The chain is built from TRBV19 and TRBJ1-2; 9 bases are a match to TRBD1. This CDR3 comprises 14 residues. The V and J ends lost 4 bases and 7 bases, in that order; junction bases with no gene match: 7. Germline lookup yields CDR1 LNHDA and CDR2 SQIVND (reference sequence). CDR3 coding DNA: TGTGCCAGTAGTACCGTTGGGACAGGGAGTGGCTACACCTTC. It specifies CASSTVGTGSGYTF.

The rearrangement links TRBV30 to TRBJ2-7; TRBD2 agrees at 9 bases. There are 13 residues in the CDR3. V shed 4 bases, J shed 6 bases, and the junction held 7 bases outside the gene matches. The V gene's germline CDR1 is GTSNPN and CDR2 SVGIG (reference sequence). The CDR3 here is CAWNLAGYSEQYF. CDR3 DNA sequence: TGTGCCTGGAACCTAGCGGGATACTCCGAGCAGTACTTC.